Sequencing of this TCR beta chain was carried out in a study of cytomegalovirus exposure and HLA in healthy donors. Study-level findings and limits: A cluster of highly shared sequence variants was likely a sequencing artifact.

The study ran its PCR with 60 Vbeta and 13 Jbeta primers. The data were produced by immunoSEQ multiplex PCR, yet TCRdb's version contains in-frame clones alone and is incomplete. The sample lists more than 70,000 clones, 60% to 80% occurring once. To note about this clone: The antigen is undetermined.

Sequencing was done on a sample of PBMCs. The clonotype comes from a boy younger than 18 in good health and CMV-seronegative.

CDR3 protein: CASGGQGLSYEQYF. In DNA, the CDR3 is TGTGCCAGCGGTGGACAGGGCCTCTCCTACGAGCAGTACTTC. This sequence joins TRBV21-1 and TRBJ2-7; the tabulated D call, TRBD1, remains unverified against the DNA. TRBV21-1 has pseudogene status. This CDR3 has 14 amino acids.